This is a list of T cell receptor beta chains from one sample in a study of T cells in Graves' hyperthyroidism and ophthalmopathy. From the multiplex PCR reads, TCRdb called clonotypes with MiXCR, one entry per CDR3 protein. The sample lists about 560,000 distinct CDR3 sequences, over 15% seen once, with approximately 20% in the top ten. The sample was blood. The receptors were sampled from a woman younger than 30 with Graves' hyperthyroidism. CDR3s include the opening cysteine and the closing phenylalanine or tryptophan. D genes are given only for firm matches. Expanded clones get a size class; other rows say once, few or many, or leave the size out.

V,J,length,D,size,DNA,CDR3
TRBV15,TRBJ2-7,14,TRBD2,NA,TGTGCCACCAGCAGCGCTAGCGGGACCTCCGAGCAGTACTTC,CATSSASGTSEQYF
TRBV11-2,TRBJ2-7,14,TRBD2,many,TGTGCCAGCAGCCTGACTAGCGGGGACTACGAGCAGTACTTC,CASSLTSGDYEQYF
TRBV7-6,TRBJ1-1,14,NA,NA,TGTGCCAGCAGCCCGACGGCGCGAAGCGCTGAAGCTTTCTTT,CASSPTARSAEAFF
TRBV13,TRBJ2-7,12,NA,many,TGTGCCAGCAGCTTAGGAGAGGACGAGCAGTACTTC,CASSLGEDEQYF
TRBV2,TRBJ2-5,15,TRBD2,many,TGTGCCAGCAGTGCTAGGCTAGCGGGGTTGGAGACCCAGTACTTC,CASSARLAGLETQYF
TRBV4-3,TRBJ2-2,15,TRBD2,NA,TGCGCCAGCAAACTATCACTAGCGGGTACCGGGGAGCTGTTTTTT,CASKLSLAGTGELFF
TRBV20-1,TRBJ1-5,11,NA,few,TGCAGTGCTAGAGTAGGTCAGCCCCAGCATTTT,CSARVGQPQHF
TRBV5-1,TRBJ2-7,14,NA,NA,TGCGCCAGCAGCTTGAGACTAGAAGATTACGAGCTGTACTTC,CASSLRLEDYELYF
TRBV25-1,TRBJ2-1,17,NA,many,TGTGCCAGCAGTGAATATAGTACGGGAGTTAGCTACAATGAGCAGTTCTTC,CASSEYSTGVSYNEQFF
TRBV7-2,TRBJ1-5,16,NA,NA,TGTGCCAGCAGCTTAGATGGGGGTTCGGGCAATCAGCCCCAGCATTTT,CASSLDGGSGNQPQHF
TRBV20-1,TRBJ1-1,14,NA,few,TGCAGTGCTACGAAGGGACACCTGAACACTGAAGCTTTCTTT,CSATKGHLNTEAFF
TRBV20-1,TRBJ2-7,14,NA,NA,TGCAGTGCTAGTCCGGGACAAGTCCTACACGAGCAGTACTTC,CSASPGQVLHEQYF
TRBV5-1,TRBJ1-2,13,TRBD1,few,TGCGCCAGCACCCAGGACAGGGTCTATGGCTACACCTTC,CASTQDRVYGYTF
TRBV20-1,TRBJ2-7,14,TRBD2,few,TGCAGTGCTAGAGATCCAGCGGGGGGGCGAGAGCAGTACTTC,CSARDPAGGREQYF
TRBV11-2,TRBJ2-7,13,NA,NA,TGTGCCAGCAGCCAAGGGGTTTGGAACGAGCAGTACTTC,CASSQGVWNEQYF
TRBV10-3,TRBJ2-3,16,NA,NA,TGTGCCATCAGTGGCTCGACGGGAACGAGCACAGATACGCAGTATTTT,CAISGSTGTSTDTQYF
TRBV4-3,TRBJ1-5,13,NA,NA,TGCGCCAGCAGCCAAATCAGGGAACAGCCCCAGCATTTT,CASSQIREQPQHF
TRBV11-2,TRBJ1-2,13,NA,many,TGTGCCAGCAGCCCTGATACTAACTATGGCTACACCTTC,CASSPDTNYGYTF
TRBV10-3,TRBJ2-2,14,TRBD1,NA,TGTGCCATCAGCAGGACAGGGTACACCGGGGAGCTGTTTTTT,CAISRTGYTGELFF
TRBV7-2,TRBJ2-2,16,TRBD1,many,TGTGCCAGCAGCCGTGGTAGGGGGCGCTTGACCGGGGAGCTGTTTTTT,CASSRGRGRLTGELFF
TRBV2,TRBJ2-7,14,NA,many,TGTGCCAGCAGGGATTCAGGGACCATCTACGAGCAGTACTTC,CASRDSGTIYEQYF
TRBV15,TRBJ2-7,14,NA,many,TGTGCCACCAGCAGAGCGGGGGCAGGGTTCGAGCAGTACTTC,CATSRAGAGFEQYF
TRBV20-1,TRBJ1-5,15,NA,few,TGCAGTGCTAGGTCCCTAGGGAATAGCAATCAGCCCCAGCATTTT,CSARSLGNSNQPQHF
TRBV30,TRBJ1-2,15,NA,many,TGTGCCTGGAGTGTAGGCGTACGACCTGCTTATGGCTACACCTTC,CAWSVGVRPAYGYTF
TRBV24-1,TRBJ2-1,15,NA,many,TGTGCCACCAGTGATTTCGGGACGCGGCGGGATGAGCAGTTCTTC,CATSDFGTRRDEQFF
TRBV28,TRBJ1-2,12,NA,many,TGTGCCAGCAGTTCCAGCACGTATGGCTACACCTTC,CASSSSTYGYTF
TRBV28,TRBJ2-2,16,TRBD1,many,TGTGCCAGCAGTTTGCTCAGGGGGATGAACACCGGGGAGCTGTTTTTT,CASSLLRGMNTGELFF
TRBV5-5,TRBJ2-7,15,TRBD1,few,TGTGCCAGCAAGGGGCTGGGACAGGAGATTTACGAGCAGTACTTC,CASKGLGQEIYEQYF
TRBV7-9,TRBJ2-2,15,NA,NA,TGTGCCAGCAGCTTAGCTCCCGGGGCGACCGGGGAGCTGTTTTTT,CASSLAPGATGELFF
TRBV20-1,TRBJ2-1,13,NA,few,TGCAGTGCTAGATCCCCCTTGACGCTTGAGCAGTTCTTC,CSARSPLTLEQFF
TRBV28,TRBJ1-1,12,TRBD1,many,TGTGCCAGCAGTTTAACGGGACAGAAAGCTTTCTTT,CASSLTGQKAFF
TRBV5-1,TRBJ2-7,13,TRBD1,many,TGTGCCAGCAGCCTCGGACAGGTCTACGAGCAGTACTTC,CASSLGQVYEQYF
TRBV6-1,TRBJ1-5,16,TRBD1,few,TGTGCCAGCAGAACTACACAGGGGGCGCCGGTTCAGCCCCAGCATTTT,CASRTTQGAPVQPQHF
TRBV9,TRBJ2-2,16,TRBD2,NA,TGTGCCAGCAGCGTAGGAACAGCGGGGAGGACCGGGGAGCTGTTTTTT,CASSVGTAGRTGELFF
TRBV7-2,TRBJ2-1,15,NA,many,TGTGCCAGCAGCCCCGTAGACATTCCTAGGGTCGAGCAGTTCTTC,CASSPVDIPRVEQFF
TRBV24-1,TRBJ2-6,19,NA,many,TGTGCCACCAGTGATTCGGAAGGCTCCATACCCTCTGGGGCCAACGTCCTGACTTTC,CATSDSEGSIPSGANVLTF
TRBV6-1,TRBJ1-1,15,NA,many,TGTGCCAGCAGTGAACGACGGTTCATGAACACTGAAGCTTTCTTT,CASSERRFMNTEAFF